This T cell receptor beta chain is drawn from a study of T cell repertoires in ileal Crohn's disease. Overall study: The M6 sample came from neoterminal ileum during colonoscopy after surgery. The study, taken as a whole, reports: Mucosal expansions were suggested to be mainly CD8 T cells.

In the case of this clone: Its specificity is unknown.

V lost 2 bases and J lost 2, with 8 bases in between. In germline, CDR1 is ENHRY, CDR2 SYGVKD. The CDR3 runs to 14 residues. Some clones are missing from TCRdb's copy, which holds only in-frame ones; the method was immunoSEQ multiplex PCR. The data show tens of thousands of clones, roughly 89% seen once. The time point denotes: neoterminal ileum biopsy at postoperative endoscopy, about 6 months after surgery. The sample taken for sequencing was ileal tissue. The chain recombines TRBV10-3 with TRBJ2-3; no reliable D call. The sequence derives from an adult with Crohn's disease. The CDR3 DNA is TGTGCCATCAGTGAGGAGGTAATCACAGATACGCAGTATTTT. Encoded protein: CAISEEVITDTQYF.